Shown below are 7 T cell receptor beta chains from a single sample sequenced in a study of cytomegalovirus exposure and HLA in healthy donors. Vbeta (60) and Jbeta (13) primers were used in the PCR. Sequencing was performed with immunoSEQ multiplex PCR; in TCRdb, only in-frame clones are kept and a portion is missing. Among hundreds of thousands of clones listed, approximately 83% were seen once. What was sequenced was PBMCs. These receptors were obtained from a girl aged 10 to 17 in good health and CMV-seronegative.

The chain employs TRBV7-9 and TRBJ2-7; 7 positions agree with TRBD1. In germline, CDR1 is SEHNR, CDR2 FQNEAQ (reference sequence). The CDR3 length is 15 residues. Germline trimming cut 9 bases from V and 2 bases from J; bases unmatched to any gene: 13. The CDR3 spells CASLGDPGQPYEQYF. The CDR3 nucleotides read TGTGCCAGTCTAGGTGATCCGGGACAGCCCTACGAGCAGTACTTC.

The chain joins TRBV5-1 to TRBJ2-6, with TRBD1 matching 8 bases. CDR3 length equals 18 residues. V dropped 2 bases and J dropped 0; count of bases not matched to a gene: 7. Germline V gene sequence: CDR1 SGHRS, CDR2 YFSETQ. The CDR3 is CASSLLSGTGSGANVLTF. The CDR3 nucleotides read TGCGCCAGCAGCTTATTATCCGGGACAGGCTCTGGGGCCAACGTCCTGACTTTC.

This chain connects TRBV19 to TRBJ1-5; no firm D call. From germline, CDR1 is LNHDA and CDR2 SQIVND (reference sequence). Deletions cut 9 bases from V and 3 bases from J, with 9 bases between. This CDR3 comprises 12 residues. In DNA, the CDR3 is TGTGCCAGCCGGGGTCCCAATCAGCCCCAGCATTTT. Residues: CASRGPNQPQHF.

The chain combines TRBV19 with TRBJ1-1; 10 positions agree with TRBD1. This CDR3 has 16 residues. Trimming took 5 bases from V and 5 from J; bases not matched to a gene: 11. CDR1 is LNHDA, CDR2 SQIVND, per germline (reference sequence). The CDR3 DNA is TGTGCCAGTAGTCTCAGGACAGGGGGTTCTAGAACTGAAGCTTTCTTT. This translates into CASSLRTGGSRTEAFF. The full variable domain, rest sourced from reference TRBV19 and TRBJ1-1, is DGGITQSPKYLFRKEGQNVTLSCEQNLNHDAMYWYRQDPGQGLRLIYYSQIVNDFQKGDIAEGYSVSREKKESFPLTVTSAQKNPTAFYLCASSLRTGGSRTEAFFGQGTRLTVV.

The chain joins TRBV5-1 to TRBJ2-3, with D perhaps TRBD1 (5 bases). V was trimmed by 0 bases and J by 2 bases, leaving 7 bases between them. This CDR3 contains 14 residues. The germline V gene encodes CDR1 SGHRS and CDR2 YFSETQ. The CDR3 coding sequence is TGCGCCAGCAGCTTGGAACAGGCCACAGATACGCAGTATTTT. The encoded protein is CASSLEQATDTQYF.

The chain is built from TRBV15 and TRBJ1-4; D is undetermined. The V gene lost 6 bases and the J gene lost 6 bases, with 14 bases spanning the gap. This CDR3 is built from 14 residues. From germline, CDR1 is LNHNV and CDR2 YYDKDF (reference sequence). The CDR3 protein is CATRVQAPHEKLFF. CDR3 coding DNA: TGTGCCACCAGGGTCCAGGCTCCCCATGAAAAACTGTTTTTT.

The CDR3 DNA is TGTGCCAGCAGCTTGAGTCTAGCGGGAGACTACGAGCAGTACTTC. This gives the protein CASSLSLAGDYEQYF. V is TRBV7-8 and J is TRBJ2-7, with TRBD2 identical over 10 bases. The CDR3 contains 15 residues. From germline, CDR1 is SGHVS and CDR2 FQNEAQ. The junction had 5 bases not matched to a gene; V was cut back by 3 bases and J by 3 bases.